Listed here is a single T cell receptor (beta chain). Its antigen is not known. After 5'RACE with constant-segment primers, TCR alpha and TCR beta cDNA libraries carrying sample barcodes and UMIs were obtained. In TCRdb, the 5' RACE reads were re-called with MiXCR into one record per CDR3 protein. The table lists roughly 400,000 distinct CDR3 sequences, roughly 24% of them singletons. These data come from a study of T-cell memory formation after mild COVID-19. Study background: The study found TCR clusters largely donor specific.

Trimming took 5 bases from V and 0 from J, leaving 10 bases between them. CDR3 size: 14 residues. Looked up from germline, CDR1 is SGHTA and CDR2 is FQGNSA. Study observations and caveats: Clones contracting across day 15 to 85 had a balanced CD4/CD8 profile; later expanding clones leaned CD4+. Confirmation was lacking for SARS-CoV-2 specificity of second-wave clones that peaked on day 37.

This sequence joins TRBV7-2 and TRBJ1-2; possible D gene TRBD1, 6 bases. This clonotype was sampled from an adult woman who had mild COVID-19 (a few samples of this study predate the infection). Cell type and time point are not known. Sequencing was done on a sample of PBMCs or a T cell subset sorted from them (not recorded which). CDR3 residues: CASSPDRSNYGYTF. The DNA for the CDR3 is TGTGCCAGCAGCCCGGACAGATCTAACTATGGCTACACCTTC. Complete variable domain (other parts from reference TRBV7-2 and TRBJ1-2): GAGVSQSPSNKVTEKGKDVELRCDPISGHTALYWYRQSLGQGLEFLIYFQGNSAPDKSGLPSDRFSAERTGGSVSTLTIQRTQQEDSAVYLCASSPDRSNYGYTFGSGTRLTVV.